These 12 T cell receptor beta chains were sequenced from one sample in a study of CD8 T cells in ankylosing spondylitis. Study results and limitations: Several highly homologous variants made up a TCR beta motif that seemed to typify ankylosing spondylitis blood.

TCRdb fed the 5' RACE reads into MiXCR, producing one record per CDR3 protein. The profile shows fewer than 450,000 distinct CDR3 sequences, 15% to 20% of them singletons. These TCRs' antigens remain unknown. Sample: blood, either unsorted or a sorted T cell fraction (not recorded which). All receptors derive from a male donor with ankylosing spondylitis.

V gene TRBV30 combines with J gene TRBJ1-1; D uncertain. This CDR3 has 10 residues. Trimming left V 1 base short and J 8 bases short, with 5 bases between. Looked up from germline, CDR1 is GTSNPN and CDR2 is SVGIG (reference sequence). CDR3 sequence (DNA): TGTGCCTGGAGTGCCCGAGAAGCTTTCTTT. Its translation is CAWSAREAFF.

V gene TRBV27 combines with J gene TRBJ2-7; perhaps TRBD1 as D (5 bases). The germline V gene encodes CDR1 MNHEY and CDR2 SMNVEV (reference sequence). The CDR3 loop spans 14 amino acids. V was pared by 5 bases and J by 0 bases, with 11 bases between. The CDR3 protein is CASSPTVSSYEQYF. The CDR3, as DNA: TGTGCCAGCAGTCCGACAGTGAGCTCCTACGAGCAGTACTTC.

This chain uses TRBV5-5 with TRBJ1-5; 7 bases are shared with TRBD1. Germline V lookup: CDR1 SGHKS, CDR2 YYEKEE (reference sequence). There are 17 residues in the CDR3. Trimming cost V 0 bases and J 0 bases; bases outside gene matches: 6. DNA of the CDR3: TGTGCCAGCAGCTTGGAGCCGACAGGGTATAGCAATCAGCCCCAGCATTTT. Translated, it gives CASSLEPTGYSNQPQHF.

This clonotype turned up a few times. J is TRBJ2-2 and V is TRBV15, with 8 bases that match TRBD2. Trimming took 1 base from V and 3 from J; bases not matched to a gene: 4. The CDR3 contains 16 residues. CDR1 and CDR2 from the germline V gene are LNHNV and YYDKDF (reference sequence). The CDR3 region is CATSRGTSGYTGELFF. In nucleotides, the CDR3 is TGTGCCACCAGCAGAGGTACTAGCGGATACACCGGGGAGCTGTTTTTT.

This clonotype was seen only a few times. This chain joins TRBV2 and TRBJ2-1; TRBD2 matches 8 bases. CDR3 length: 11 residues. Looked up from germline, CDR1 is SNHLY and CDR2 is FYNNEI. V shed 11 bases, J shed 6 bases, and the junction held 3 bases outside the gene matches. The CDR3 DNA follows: TGTGCCGGAACTAGCGGCAATGAGCAGTTCTTC. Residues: CAGTSGNEQFF.

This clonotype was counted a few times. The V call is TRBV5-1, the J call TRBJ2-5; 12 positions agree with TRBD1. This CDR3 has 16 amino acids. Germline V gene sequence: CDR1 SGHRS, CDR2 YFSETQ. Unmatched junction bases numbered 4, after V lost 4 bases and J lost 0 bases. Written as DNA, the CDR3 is TGCGCCAGCAGCCCTGGGACAGGGGGCTACCAAGAGACCCAGTACTTC. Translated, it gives CASSPGTGGYQETQYF. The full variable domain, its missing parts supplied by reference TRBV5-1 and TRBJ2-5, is KAGVTQTPRYLIKTRGQQVTLSCSPISGHRSVSWYQQTPGQGLQFLFEYFSETQRNKGNFPGRFSGRQFSNSRSEMNVSTLELGDSALYLCASSPGTGGYQETQYFGPGTRLLVL.

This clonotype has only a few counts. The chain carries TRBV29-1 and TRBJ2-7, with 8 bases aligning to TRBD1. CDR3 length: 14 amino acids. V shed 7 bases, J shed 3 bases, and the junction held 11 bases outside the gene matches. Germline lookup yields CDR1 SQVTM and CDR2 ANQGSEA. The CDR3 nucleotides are TGCAGCGCTTTCCTCAGGGGGCAGCACTACGAGCAGTACTTC. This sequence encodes CSAFLRGQHYEQYF.

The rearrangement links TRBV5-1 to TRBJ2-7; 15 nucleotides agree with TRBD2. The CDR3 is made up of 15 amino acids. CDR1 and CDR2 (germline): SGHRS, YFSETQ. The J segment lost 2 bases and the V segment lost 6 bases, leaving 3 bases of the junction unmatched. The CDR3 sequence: CASKGLAGGAYEQYF. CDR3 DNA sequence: TGCGCCAGCAAGGGACTAGCGGGGGGAGCCTACGAGCAGTACTTC.

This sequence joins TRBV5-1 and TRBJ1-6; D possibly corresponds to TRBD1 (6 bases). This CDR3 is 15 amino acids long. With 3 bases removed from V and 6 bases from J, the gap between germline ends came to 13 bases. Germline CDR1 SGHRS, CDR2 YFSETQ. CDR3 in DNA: TGCGCCAGCAGCTATGGGGCAGGGGCTAATTCACCCCTCCACTTT. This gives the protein CASSYGAGANSPLHF.

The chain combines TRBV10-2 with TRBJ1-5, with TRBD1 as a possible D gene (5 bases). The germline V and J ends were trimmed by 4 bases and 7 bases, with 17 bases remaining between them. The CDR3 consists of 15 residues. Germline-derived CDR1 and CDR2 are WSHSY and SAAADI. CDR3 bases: TGCGCCAGCAGTGCTATTGAGGGGCCGGGGCAGCCCCAGCATTTT. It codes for CASSAIEGPGQPQHF.

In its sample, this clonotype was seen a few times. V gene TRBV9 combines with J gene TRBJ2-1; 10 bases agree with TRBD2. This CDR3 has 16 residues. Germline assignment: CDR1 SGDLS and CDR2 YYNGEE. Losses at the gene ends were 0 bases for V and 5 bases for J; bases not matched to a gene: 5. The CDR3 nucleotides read TGTGCCAGCAGCGTAGTTGGGAGCGGGGGGGACAATGAGCAGTTCTTC. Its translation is CASSVVGSGGDNEQFF.

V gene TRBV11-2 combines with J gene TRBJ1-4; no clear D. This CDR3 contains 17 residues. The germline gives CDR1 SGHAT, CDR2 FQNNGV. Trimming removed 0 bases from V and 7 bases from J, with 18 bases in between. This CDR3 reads CASSLDGRRAGGEKLFF. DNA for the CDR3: TGTGCCAGCAGCTTAGACGGAAGAAGGGCCGGCGGTGAAAAACTGTTTTTT.